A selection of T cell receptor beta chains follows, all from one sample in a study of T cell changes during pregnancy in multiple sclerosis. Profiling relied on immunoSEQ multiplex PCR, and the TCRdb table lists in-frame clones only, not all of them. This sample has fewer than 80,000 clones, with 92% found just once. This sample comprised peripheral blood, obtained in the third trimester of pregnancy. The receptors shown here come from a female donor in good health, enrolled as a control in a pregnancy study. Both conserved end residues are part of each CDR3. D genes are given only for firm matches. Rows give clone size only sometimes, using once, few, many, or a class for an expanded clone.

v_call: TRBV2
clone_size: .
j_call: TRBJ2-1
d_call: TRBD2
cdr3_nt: TGTGCCGGTCTAGCGGGGGGATCTGGGAATGAGCAGTTCTTC
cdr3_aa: CAGLAGGSGNEQFF

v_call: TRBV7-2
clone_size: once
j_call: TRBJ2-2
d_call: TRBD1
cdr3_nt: TGTGCCAGCAGAACCGGGACAGGGACCTACGGGGAGCTGTTTTTT
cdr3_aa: CASRTGTGTYGELFF

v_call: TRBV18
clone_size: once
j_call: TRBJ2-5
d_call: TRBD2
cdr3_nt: TGTGCCAGCTCACCACCGGCGGGAGGGATGGCAGAGACCCAGTACTTC
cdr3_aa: CASSPPAGGMAETQYF

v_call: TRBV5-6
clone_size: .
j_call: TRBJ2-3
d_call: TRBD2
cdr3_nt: TGTGCCAGCAGCTTGAGGACTAGCGGGAGGAGGGATACGCAGTATTTT
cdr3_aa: CASSLRTSGRRDTQYF

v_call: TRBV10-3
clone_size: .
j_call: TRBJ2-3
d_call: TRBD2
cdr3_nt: TGTGCCATCAGTGAGCCCCGAGAACACTCCGGGACTAGCGGGCCGCGACTCACAGATACGCAGTATTTT
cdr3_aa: CAISEPREHSGTSGPRLTDTQYF

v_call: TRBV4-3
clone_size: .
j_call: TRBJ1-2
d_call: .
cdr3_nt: TGCGCCAGCAGCCAAGACTCGGGGATATTCGGCTACACCTTC
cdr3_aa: CASSQDSGIFGYTF

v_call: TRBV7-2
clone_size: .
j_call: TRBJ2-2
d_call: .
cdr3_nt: TGTGCCAGCAGCCCTCGGACAAAAAGGAACACCGGGGAGCTGTTTTTT
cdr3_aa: CASSPRTKRNTGELFF

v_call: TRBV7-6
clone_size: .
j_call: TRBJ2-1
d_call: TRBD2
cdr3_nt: TGTGCCAGCAAGGGACAGCGGGAGGGCCTTGGAGTAAATGAGCAGTTCTTC
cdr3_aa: CASKGQREGLGVNEQFF

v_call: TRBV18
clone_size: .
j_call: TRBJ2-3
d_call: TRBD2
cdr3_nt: TGTGCCAGCTCGCCTAGCGGGATTGCAGATACGCAGTATTTT
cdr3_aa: CASSPSGIADTQYF

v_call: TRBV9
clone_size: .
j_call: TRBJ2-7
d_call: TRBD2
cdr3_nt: TGTGCCAGCGCAGCGGGAGGACCCCCCTACGAGCAGTACTTC
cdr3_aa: CASAAGGPPYEQYF

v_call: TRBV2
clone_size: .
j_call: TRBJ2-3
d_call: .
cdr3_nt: TGTGCCAGCAGCCAGGAAGGAACAGATACGCAGTATTTT
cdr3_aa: CASSQEGTDTQYF

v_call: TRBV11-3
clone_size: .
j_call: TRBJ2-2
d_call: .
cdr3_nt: TGTGCCAGCAGCTCCGGACTCATGACCCCCGGGGAGCTGTTTTTT
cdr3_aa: CASSSGLMTPGELFF

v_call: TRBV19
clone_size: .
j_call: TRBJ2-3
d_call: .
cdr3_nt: TGTGCCAGTAGTCTGGGACTCTTGCCAGATACGCAGTATTTT
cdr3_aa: CASSLGLLPDTQYF

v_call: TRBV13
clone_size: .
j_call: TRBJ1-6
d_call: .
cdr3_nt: TGTGCCAGCAGCTTCCTCCCCGGGGGGGGCGCAAGTTTGGTGTCACCCCTCCACTTT
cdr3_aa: CASSFLPGGGASLVSPLHF

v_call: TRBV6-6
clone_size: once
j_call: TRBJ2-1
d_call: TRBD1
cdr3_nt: TGTGCCAGCAGTCCCGGGACAGGGAGGGACAATGAGCAGTTCTTC
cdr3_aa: CASSPGTGRDNEQFF

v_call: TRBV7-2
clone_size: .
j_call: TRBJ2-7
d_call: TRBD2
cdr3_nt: TGTGCCAGCAGCTTATCCCTAGCGGGGGGGGCCTACGAGCAGTACTTC
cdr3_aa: CASSLSLAGGAYEQYF

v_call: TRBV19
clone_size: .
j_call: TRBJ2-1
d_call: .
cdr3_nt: TGTGCCAGTAGTATAATCCCGGGTTCCAATGAGCAGTTCTTC
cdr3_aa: CASSIIPGSNEQFF

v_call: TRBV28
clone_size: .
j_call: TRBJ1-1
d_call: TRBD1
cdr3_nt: TGTGCCAGCAGTTTCGGGGACAGGGCCACTGAAGCTTTCTTT
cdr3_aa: CASSFGDRATEAFF

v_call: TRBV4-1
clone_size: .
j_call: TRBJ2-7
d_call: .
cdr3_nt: TGCGCCAGCAGCCAAGAAAACTCTAACTCCTACGAGCAGTACTTC
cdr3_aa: CASSQENSNSYEQYF

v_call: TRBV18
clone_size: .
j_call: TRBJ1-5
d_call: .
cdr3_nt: TGTGCCAGCTCAGCAGGGCCAGATCAGCCCCAGCATTTT
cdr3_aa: CASSAGPDQPQHF

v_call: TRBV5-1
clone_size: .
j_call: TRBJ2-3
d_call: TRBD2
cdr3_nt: TGCGCCAGCAGCTTGGTAGCGGGGGGCAGCACAGATACGCAGTATTTT
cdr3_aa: CASSLVAGGSTDTQYF

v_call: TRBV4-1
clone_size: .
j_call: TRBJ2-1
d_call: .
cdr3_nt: TGCGCCAGCAGCCCCGTGGCATTAACTAACTCCTACAATGAGCAGTTCTTC
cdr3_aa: CASSPVALTNSYNEQFF

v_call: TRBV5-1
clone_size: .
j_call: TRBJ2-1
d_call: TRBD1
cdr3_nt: TGCGCCAGCAGCTCGGGGACAGGGGAGGATAATGAGCAGTTCTTC
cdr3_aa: CASSSGTGEDNEQFF

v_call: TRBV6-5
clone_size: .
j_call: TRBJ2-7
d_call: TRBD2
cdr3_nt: TGTGCCAGCAGACGGGAGCGGGAGGGCGTCTACGAGCAGTACTTC
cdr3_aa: CASRREREGVYEQYF

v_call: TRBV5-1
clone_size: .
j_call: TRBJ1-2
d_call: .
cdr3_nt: TGCGCCAGCAGCCCCATCGGGAACCCCGGAGGGTATGGCTACACCTTC
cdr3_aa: CASSPIGNPGGYGYTF

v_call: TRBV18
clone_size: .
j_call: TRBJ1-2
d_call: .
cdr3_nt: TGTGCCAGCTCACAGGACAGCGACTATGGCTACACCTTC
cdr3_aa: CASSQDSDYGYTF

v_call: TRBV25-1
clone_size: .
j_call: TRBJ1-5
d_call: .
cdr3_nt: TGTGCCAGCAGTGCTTGGGGCAGGGGTAGCAATCAGCCCCAGCATTTT
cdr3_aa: CASSAWGRGSNQPQHF

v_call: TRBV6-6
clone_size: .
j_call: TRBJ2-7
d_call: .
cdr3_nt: TGTGCCAGCAGTTACGGGAGAGAATACGAGCAGTACTTC
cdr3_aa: CASSYGREYEQYF

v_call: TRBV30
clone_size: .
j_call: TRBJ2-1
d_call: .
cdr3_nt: TGTGCCTGGAGTGCAGGGCATCTGAGCTCCTACAATGAGCAGTTCTTC
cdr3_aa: CAWSAGHLSSYNEQFF

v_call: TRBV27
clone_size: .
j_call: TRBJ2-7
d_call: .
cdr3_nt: TGTGCCAGCCGGTTAGGGGGCTCCTACGAGCAGTACTTC
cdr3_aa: CASRLGGSYEQYF

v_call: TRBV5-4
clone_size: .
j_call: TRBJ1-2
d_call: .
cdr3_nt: TGTGCCAGCAGCCTGGGGGGGAGGGGCGACTATGGCTACACCTTC
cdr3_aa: CASSLGGRGDYGYTF

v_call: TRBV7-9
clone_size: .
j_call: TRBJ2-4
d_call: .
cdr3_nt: TGTGCCAGCAGCTCGGTTCAGGGCAAACTAGCCAAAAACATTCAGTACTTC
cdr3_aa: CASSSVQGKLAKNIQYF

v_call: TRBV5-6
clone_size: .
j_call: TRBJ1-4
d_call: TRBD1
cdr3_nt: TGTGCCAGCAGCGGACAGGGGTATAATGAAAAACTGTTTTTT
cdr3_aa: CASSGQGYNEKLFF

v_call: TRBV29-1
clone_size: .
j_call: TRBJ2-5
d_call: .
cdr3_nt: TGCAGCGTCGAAACCGGGACACGGATCGGAGAGACCCAGTACTTC
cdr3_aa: CSVETGTRIGETQYF

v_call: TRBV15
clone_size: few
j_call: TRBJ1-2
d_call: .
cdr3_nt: TGTGCCACCAGCAGAGCAGAATCAGTCTATGGCTACACCTTC
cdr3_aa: CATSRAESVYGYTF

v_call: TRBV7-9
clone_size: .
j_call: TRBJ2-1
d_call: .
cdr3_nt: TGTGCCAGCAGCTTCTCTGGGTCGCGGAATGAGCAGTTCTTC
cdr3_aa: CASSFSGSRNEQFF

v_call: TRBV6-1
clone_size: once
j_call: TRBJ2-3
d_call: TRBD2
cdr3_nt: TGTGCCAGCTGTCCTAGCGGGGAGGATACGCAGTATTTT
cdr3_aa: CASCPSGEDTQYF

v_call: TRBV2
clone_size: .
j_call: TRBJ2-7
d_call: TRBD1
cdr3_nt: TGTGCCAGCACCGGGACAGGGGGATTGGGGGAGCAGTACTTC
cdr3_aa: CASTGTGGLGEQYF

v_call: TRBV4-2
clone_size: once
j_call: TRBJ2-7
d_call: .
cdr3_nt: TGTGCCAGCAGCCAAGGATCGAGACAGGGAGGCTACGAGCAGTACTTC
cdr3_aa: CASSQGSRQGGYEQYF

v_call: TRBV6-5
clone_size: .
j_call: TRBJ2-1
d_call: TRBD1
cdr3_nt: TGTGCCAGCAGTTACTTCACCGGGACAGGGGACAATGAGCAGTTCTTC
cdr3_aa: CASSYFTGTGDNEQFF

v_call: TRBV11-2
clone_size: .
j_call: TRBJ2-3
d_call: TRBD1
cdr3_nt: TGTGCCAGCAGCTTATTAAGCATGGGACAGGGCTGGACAGATACGCAGTATTTT
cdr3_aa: CASSLLSMGQGWTDTQYF

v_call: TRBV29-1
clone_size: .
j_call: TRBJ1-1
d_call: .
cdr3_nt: TGCAGCATCCTGGAGAGGACTGAAGCTTTCTTT
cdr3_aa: CSILERTEAFF